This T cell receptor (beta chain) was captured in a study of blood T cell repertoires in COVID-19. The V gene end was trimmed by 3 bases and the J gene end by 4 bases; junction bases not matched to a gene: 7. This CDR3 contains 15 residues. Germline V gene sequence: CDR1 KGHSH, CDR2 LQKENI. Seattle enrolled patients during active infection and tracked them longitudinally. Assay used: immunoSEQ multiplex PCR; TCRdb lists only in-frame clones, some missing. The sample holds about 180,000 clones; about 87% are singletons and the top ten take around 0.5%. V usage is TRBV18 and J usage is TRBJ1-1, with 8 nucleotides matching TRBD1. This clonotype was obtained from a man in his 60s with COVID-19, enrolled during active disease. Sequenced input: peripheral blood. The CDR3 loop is CASSPIQGGTTEAFF. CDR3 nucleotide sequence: TGTGCCAGCTCACCTATACAGGGGGGCACCACTGAAGCTTTCTTT.